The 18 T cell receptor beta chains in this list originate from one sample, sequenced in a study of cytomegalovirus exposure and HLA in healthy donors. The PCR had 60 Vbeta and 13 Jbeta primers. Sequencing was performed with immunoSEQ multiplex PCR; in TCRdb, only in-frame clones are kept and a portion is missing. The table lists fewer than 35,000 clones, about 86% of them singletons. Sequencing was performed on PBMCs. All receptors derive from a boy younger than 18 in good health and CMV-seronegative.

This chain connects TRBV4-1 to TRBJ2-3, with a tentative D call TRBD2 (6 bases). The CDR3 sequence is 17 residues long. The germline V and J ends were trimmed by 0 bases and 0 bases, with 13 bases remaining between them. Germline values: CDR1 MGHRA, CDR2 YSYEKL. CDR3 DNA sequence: TGCGCCAGCAGCCAAGATAGGGCGGGGCCCAGCACAGATACGCAGTATTTT. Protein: CASSQDRAGPSTDTQYF.

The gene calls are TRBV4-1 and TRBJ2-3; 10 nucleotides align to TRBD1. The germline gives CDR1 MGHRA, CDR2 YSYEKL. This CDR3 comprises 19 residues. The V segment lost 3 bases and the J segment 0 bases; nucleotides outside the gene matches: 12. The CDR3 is CASSHSPGQGRPSTDTQYF. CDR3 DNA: TGCGCCAGCAGCCATTCTCCGGGACAGGGGAGGCCTAGCACAGATACGCAGTATTTT.

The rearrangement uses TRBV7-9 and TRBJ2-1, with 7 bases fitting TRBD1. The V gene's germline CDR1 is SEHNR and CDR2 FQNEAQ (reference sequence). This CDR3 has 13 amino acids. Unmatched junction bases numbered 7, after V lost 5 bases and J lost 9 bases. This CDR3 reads CASSPNRGSEQFF. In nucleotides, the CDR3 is TGTGCCAGCAGCCCGAACAGGGGCAGTGAGCAGTTCTTC.

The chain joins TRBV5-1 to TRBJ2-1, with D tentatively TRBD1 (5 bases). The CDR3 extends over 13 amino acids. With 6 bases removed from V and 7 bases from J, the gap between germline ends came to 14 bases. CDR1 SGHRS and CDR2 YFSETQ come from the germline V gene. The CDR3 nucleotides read TGCGCCAGCAACCTTCCAGCAGGGAATGAGCAGTTCTTC. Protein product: CASNLPAGNEQFF.

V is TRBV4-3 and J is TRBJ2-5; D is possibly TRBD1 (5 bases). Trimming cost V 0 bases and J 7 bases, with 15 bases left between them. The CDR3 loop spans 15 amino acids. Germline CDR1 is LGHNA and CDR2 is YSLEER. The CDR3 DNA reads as TGCGCCAGCAGCCAAGATTTCCGACAGTACGGGACCCAGTACTTC. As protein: CASSQDFRQYGTQYF.

CDR3 residues: CASSLVAGFNQPQHF. DNA for the CDR3: TGCGCCAGCAGCTTGGTTGCAGGGTTCAATCAGCCCCAGCATTTT. This chain joins TRBV5-1 and TRBJ1-5; TRBD1 is a possible D gene (5 bases). Germline V lookup: CDR1 SGHRS, CDR2 YFSETQ. This CDR3 has 15 residues. The germline V and J ends were trimmed by 0 bases and 3 bases, with 10 bases remaining between them.

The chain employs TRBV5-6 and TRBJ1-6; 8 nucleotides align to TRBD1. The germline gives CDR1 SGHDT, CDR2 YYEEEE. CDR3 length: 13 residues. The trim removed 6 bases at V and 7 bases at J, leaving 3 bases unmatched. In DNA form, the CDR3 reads TGTGCCAGCACGGACAGGGTAAATTCACCCCTCCACTTT. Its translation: CASTDRVNSPLHF. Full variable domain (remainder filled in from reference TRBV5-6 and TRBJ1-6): DAGVTQSPTHLIKTRGQQVTLRCSPKSGHDTVSWYQQALGQGPQFIFQYYEEEERQRGNFPDRFSGHQFPNYSSELNVNALLLGDSALYLCASTDRVNSPLHFGNGTRLTVT.

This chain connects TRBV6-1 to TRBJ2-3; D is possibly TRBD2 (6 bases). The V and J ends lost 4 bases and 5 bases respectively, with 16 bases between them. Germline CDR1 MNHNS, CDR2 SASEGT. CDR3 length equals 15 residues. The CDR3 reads CASSASGRSGDTQYF. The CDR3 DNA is TGTGCCAGCAGTGCCTCGGGGAGGAGTGGAGATACGCAGTATTTT.

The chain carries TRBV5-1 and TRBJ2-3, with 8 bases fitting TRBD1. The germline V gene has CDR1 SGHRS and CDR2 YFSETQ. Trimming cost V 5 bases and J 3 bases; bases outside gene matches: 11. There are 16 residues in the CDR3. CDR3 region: CASREIQGVWTDTQYF. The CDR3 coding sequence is TGCGCCAGCAGGGAGATACAGGGGGTTTGGACAGATACGCAGTATTTT.

The CDR3 is CASSPGRLRGGPQHF. DNA of the CDR3: TGTGCCAGCAGCCCCGGACGGCTTAGAGGAGGCCCCCAGCATTTT. The rearrangement uses TRBV7-2 and TRBJ1-5; D unclear. The CDR3 sequence is 15 residues long. Trimming removed 5 bases from V and 10 bases from J, with 21 bases in between. CDR1 SGHTA and CDR2 FQGNSA come from the germline V gene.

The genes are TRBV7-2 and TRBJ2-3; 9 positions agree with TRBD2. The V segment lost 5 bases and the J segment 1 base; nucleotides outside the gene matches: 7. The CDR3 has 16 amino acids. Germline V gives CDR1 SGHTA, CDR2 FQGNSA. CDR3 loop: CASSVSLAGGTDTQYF. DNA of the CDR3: TGTGCCAGCAGCGTATCACTAGCGGGTGGCACAGATACGCAGTATTTT.

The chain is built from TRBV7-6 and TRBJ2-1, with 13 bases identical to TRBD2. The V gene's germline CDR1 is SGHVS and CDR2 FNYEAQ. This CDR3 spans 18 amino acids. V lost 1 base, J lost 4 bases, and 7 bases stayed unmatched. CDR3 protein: CASSLELAGGLAYNEQFF. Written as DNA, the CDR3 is TGTGCCAGCAGCTTAGAACTAGCGGGGGGGCTAGCTTACAATGAGCAGTTCTTC. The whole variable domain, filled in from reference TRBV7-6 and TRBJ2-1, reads GAGVSQSPRYKVTKRGQDVALRCDPISGHVSLYWYRQALGQGPEFLTYFNYEAQQDKSGLPNDRFSAERPEGSISTLTIQRTEQRDSAMYRCASSLELAGGLAYNEQFFGPGTRLTVL.

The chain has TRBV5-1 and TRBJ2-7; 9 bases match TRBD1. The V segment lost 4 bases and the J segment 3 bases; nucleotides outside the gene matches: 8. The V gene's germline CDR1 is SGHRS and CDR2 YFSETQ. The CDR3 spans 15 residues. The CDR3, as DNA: TGCGCCAGCAGCCCTACCGGGACAGGGTTCTACGAGCAGTACTTC. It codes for CASSPTGTGFYEQYF.

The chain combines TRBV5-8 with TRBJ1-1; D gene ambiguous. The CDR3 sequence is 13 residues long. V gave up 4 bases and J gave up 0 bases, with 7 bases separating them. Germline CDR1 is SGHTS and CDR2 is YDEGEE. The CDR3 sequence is CASSTQMNTEAFF. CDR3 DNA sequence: TGTGCCAGCAGCACCCAGATGAACACTGAAGCTTTCTTT.

The CDR3 DNA reads TGTGCCAGCAGTCGGACAGTGACCAATGAAAAACTGTTTTTT. Protein: CASSRTVTNEKLFF. The chain uses TRBV6-5 and TRBJ1-4; maybe TRBD1 (6 bases). This CDR3 has 14 residues. The germline V gene has CDR1 MNHEY and CDR2 SVGAGI. V was pared by 5 bases and J by 5 bases, with 12 bases between.

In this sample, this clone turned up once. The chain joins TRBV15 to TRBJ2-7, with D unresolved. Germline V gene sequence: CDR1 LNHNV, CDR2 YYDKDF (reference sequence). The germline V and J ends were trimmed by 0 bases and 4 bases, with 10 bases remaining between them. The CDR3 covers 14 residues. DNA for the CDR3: TGTGCCACCAGCAGAGATCGAACAGCTTACGAGCAGTACTTC. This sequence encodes CATSRDRTAYEQYF.

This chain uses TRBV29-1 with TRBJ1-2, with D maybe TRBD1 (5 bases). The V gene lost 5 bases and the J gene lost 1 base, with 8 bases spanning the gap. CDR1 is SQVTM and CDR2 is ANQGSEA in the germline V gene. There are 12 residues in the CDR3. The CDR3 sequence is CSVPQVNYGYTF. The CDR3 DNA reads TGCAGCGTTCCACAGGTTAACTATGGCTACACCTTC.

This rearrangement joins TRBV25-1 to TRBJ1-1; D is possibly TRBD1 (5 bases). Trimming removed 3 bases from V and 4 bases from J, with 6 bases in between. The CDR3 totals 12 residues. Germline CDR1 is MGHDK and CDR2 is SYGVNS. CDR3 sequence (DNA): TGTGCCAGCAGTGATCAGGGCACTGAAGCTTTCTTT. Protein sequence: CASSDQGTEAFF.